Here is one T cell receptor (beta chain) with its context. Which antigen it targets is not known. Base qualities are not provided; no much larger clone lies one nucleotide away. To prepare the library, the immunoSEQ multiplex PCR assay was applied. The multiplex PCR relied on a mix of 60 forward primers for TCR Vbeta segments and 13 reverse primers for TCR Jbeta segments. A multiplex PCR assay on genomic DNA amplified the CDR3 region of rearranged TCR beta genes. The amplified TCR beta libraries were sequenced on the Illumina HiSeq System as 87-base-pair reads. In the original analysis: In a later analysis, roughly 80 million unique TCR beta chains were counted across the roughly 610 repertoires, and around 11 million of these chains were shared by at least two donors. Raw reads were error-corrected and collapsed into unique sequences with a nearest-neighbor algorithm that merged closely related sequences to remove PCR and sequencing errors. To assign V, D and J gene segments, CDR3 sequences were aligned to IMGT reference sequences. Each retained sequence needed at least a six-nucleotide match to both a V gene segment and a J gene segment. A rearrangement was called productive if the CDR3 had no stop codons and remained in frame with V and J, and every other rearrangement was called non-productive. CDR3 was defined according to IMGT convention as the region running from the second conserved V-encoded cysteine to the conserved J-encoded phenylalanine. Sequences without an unambiguous match to a single V gene segment were excluded from the earlier analysis of about 600 of the donors. An earlier analysis of some 500 of the donors classified V segments as functional when productive rearrangements were above 56.7% and as segregating when the standard deviation between donors was above 5%. To diagnose cytomegalovirus status from the catalog of TCR beta chain sequences, a statistical classification framework was built. A later analysis assigned V and J genes by comparing TCR nucleotide sequences with IMGT/GENE-DB human TR gene sequences. A later analysis assigned CDR3 sequences and most-parsimonious VDJ recombination scenarios with the TCRdist pipeline. In a later analysis, each TCR beta chain was defined by its CDR3 amino acid sequence together with its V-gene family, and reads lacking a unique V-gene family were excluded. A later analysis removed several hundred highly shared, low-generation-probability nucleotide sequences to deal with suspected cross-contamination and a sequencing artifact. A later analysis calculated a clonal expansion index for each public chain from normalized within-repertoire ranks of inferred template counts. Generation probabilities in a later analysis came from a VDJ recombination model fitted to out-of-frame rearrangements, and those results were checked against IGoR. Hypergeometric tests were used in a later analysis to score TCR-TCR, TCR-HLA and TCR-CMV co-occurrence, with a repertoire-size bias correction applied to the TCR pairs. To estimate false discovery rates, a later analysis permuted the HLA or CMV assignments 20 times. In a later analysis, co-occurring TCRs were grouped using DBSCAN, and TCRdist sequence similarity was added for clustering within HLA-allele-positive subsets. Repertoires with fewer than 30,000 or more than 120,000 public chains were left out of co-occurrence clustering, as were a few repertoires with anomalous nucleotide sharing. TCRdb mirrors the immuneACCESS table, restricted to in-frame sequences. Some clones are absent from its copies; in checked studies, under half trace to an unresolved V gene, and the reason for the others is unknown. The V and J calls and the clone size are those of that table, but D and trimming were determined from the DNA. The sample data list around 280,000 clones, and 70% to 90% of these were observed just once. The ten most abundant clones make up approximately 2% of the sample.

The cohort was made up of 666 healthy bone marrow donors. At the time of sampling, every cohort member was nominally healthy, though immune exposures that went unrecorded were likely present. The donor tested CMV seronegative, placing the donor among the roughly 340 seronegative members of the cohort. Each donor provided a peripheral blood sample, and peripheral blood mononuclear cells were used for TCR beta sequencing. The Qiagen DNeasy Blood Extraction Kit was used to extract genomic DNA from the blood cell samples. The sample is drawn from a study of cytomegalovirus exposure and HLA in healthy donors (dated by TCRdb to the late 2010s). At the level of the whole study: An earlier analysis of 587 of the donors reported 276 Gb of sequence data and around 120 million unique TCR beta sequences obtained from 150 million to 200 million T cells. Along with the approximately 600-subject first cohort, a separate validation cohort of over a hundred different subjects was used. In a later genetic analysis, genome-wide SNP genotypes for about 65% of the roughly 700 donors were used, and that subset was treated as a discovery cohort. Typing coverage varied by locus: 629-630 donors for A, B, C, DRB1 and DQB1; approximately 500 for DQA1; more than 600 for DPA1; about 450 for DPB1. Of the roughly 400 genotyped donors, 65% to 90% fell in the genetic ancestry cluster associated with self-reported Caucasian donors. All discovery cohort repertoires had been generated on a single sequencing platform. Donor age, sex, ethnicity and CMV serostatus were compiled alongside the repertoire data. HLA typing covered class I and class II loci at four-digit resolution. On average, roughly 250,000 unique TCR beta nucleotide sequences were sequenced per donor among about 400 genotyped donors of the cohort, with 15% to 20% of those sequences being non-productive. Rather than drawing on any new phenotypic data, the later analysis identified candidate immune exposures from TCR beta sequences and the way those sequences occurred across donors. Roughly 300 gigabases of sequencing data and 70 million to 100 million unique TCR sequences made up an early release that covered approximately 700 HLA-typed donors. Using immunosequencing, the study profiled T cell repertoires from around 670 subjects and related those repertoires to cytomegalovirus serostatus. Roughly five DR-DQ haplotypes were handled as single units for association and clustering, since linkage in the cohort was strong. To predict cytomegalovirus infection status, the study brought together high-throughput TCR immunosequencing, statistical association of individual TCRs with disease status, and machine learning. An earlier analysis of some 600 of the donors applied high-throughput TCR beta sequencing to assess whether each TCR beta V gene segment acted as functional or pseudogenic. A later analysis re-analyzed previously published TCR beta repertoires from several hundred donors and added high-resolution HLA genotyping to study TCR occurrence patterns. The study aimed to test whether signatures of past pathogen exposure could be identified by cataloging public T cell receptors. Broad study findings and their caveats: In a later analysis, several top co-occurrence clusters were reported to appear linked to parvovirus B19, influenza, CMV and Epstein-Barr virus. In a later genetic analysis, fewer N-insertions in productive TCRs were reported among donors in an Asian-associated ancestry cluster than the 666-donor mean. The authors suggested that the approach could potentially be extended to other disease states and immunological phenotypes. Compared with equally common non-associated chains, HLA-associated TCR beta chains in a later analysis were more clonally expanded and had lower generation probabilities. In vitro tests confirmed that a few of the cytomegalovirus-associated TCR beta chains recognize cytomegalovirus antigens. V-gene and J-gene trimming of TCR beta chains was associated with a missense DCLRE1C variant in a later genetic analysis, and the association was replicated in an independent cohort. Roughly 15 rarely observed V segments, including chromosome 9 orphons, were excluded from the earlier analysis of approximately 600 of the donors because counts were too low. The presence/absence analyses assumed that sequencing depth was roughly uniform across donors, and that assumption may not be true. Assigning TCR associations to individual alleles was difficult when HLA alleles, especially DR and DQ, strongly co-occurred. Most CMV-associated TCR beta chains appeared to be HLA-restricted in a later analysis, and the HLA associations seemed to be driven largely by CMV exposure. The study listed 164 TCR beta chains as associated with cytomegalovirus. Because HLA typing was missing for some donors at each locus, association tests included only the typed subset. At a false discovery rate of 0.05, a later analysis linked 15,000 to 20,000 TCR beta sequences to specific HLA alleles. Because the 87-base-pair reads could not distinguish some IMGT-functional V segments, including TRBV6-2 and TRBV6-3, those segments were excluded. The only immune exposure information available for the cohort was CMV serostatus. Most TCR sequences were seen in very few donors, while some public TCRs were found in many individuals. In an earlier analysis of roughly 500 of the donors, most TCR beta V segments appeared in productive rearrangements about 90% or about 30% of the time, broadly matching IMGT annotations. The classifier was reported to diagnose cytomegalovirus status with high specificity and sensitivity in both the original cohort and the validation cohort. Only TCR beta chains were sequenced in this cohort, and the absence of alpha or paired-chain data limited detectable features. In a later analysis, TCR association rates were found to vary across HLA loci, with the most associated TCRs seen for DRB1 alleles and the fewest for HLA-C alleles. A group of highly shared sequence variants was considered likely to be a technical artifact of the sequencing pipeline. Correlated functional status among segregating V segments might reflect linkage disequilibrium, but an unknown experimental factor could not be ruled out. A further reported finding was that TCR beta sequences accurately predicted the HLA-A and HLA-B alleles for most subjects in the first cohort.

V drops 5 bases and J drops 7 bases, leaving 20 bases in between. For CDR1 and CDR2, the germline V gene (reference sequence) lists MNHEY and SMNVEV. Counted from cysteine to phenylalanine, this CDR3 has 15 amino acids. Only the CDR3 portion is preserved as DNA: 45 bases, with reading frame beginning at the first base. The sequencing input was PBMCs. The sequence links TRBV27 to TRBJ1-2; the D segment could be TRBD1, given 5 matching bases. This receptor was taken from a woman aged 18-29 years in good health and CMV-seronegative. The DNA sequence follows: TGTGCCAGCAGTCTAACACAGGCTTACTTGCCTGGCTACACCTTC. Its product reads: CASSLTQAYLPGYTF.